This entry concerns a single T cell receptor beta chain. Generated by immunoSEQ multiplex PCR, the TCRdb table keeps only in-frame clones and is missing some. Here the sample spans fewer than 60,000 clones, about 89% being singletons. The data originate from a study of blood T cell repertoires in COVID-19. Germline V gene data show CDR1 as KGHDR and CDR2 as SFDVKD. The V and J ends lost 4 bases and 7 bases respectively, with 9 bases between them. There are 12 residues in the CDR3. The sample consisted of peripheral blood. The chain couples TRBV24-1 to TRBJ2-5; tentative D call: TRBD1 (7 bases). The TCR comes from a human donor in a cohort sampled during active COVID-19. The CDR3 DNA sequence: TGTGCCACCAGTGACCAGGGGGGGACCCAGTACTTC. Translation gives CATSDQGGTQYF.